Below, one TCR beta chain is given with its context. Its antigen is still unknown. This sample stems from a study of cytomegalovirus exposure and HLA in healthy donors. Whole-study results and caveats: In a later analysis, HLA-associated beta chains showed higher expansion and lower generation probabilities than comparable chains. TRBV6-2, TRBV6-3 and some other V segments were excluded as indistinguishable. TCR beta V segments were, for the most part, productive about 90% or about 30% of the time in an earlier analysis.

The PCR was carried out with 60 Vbeta primers and 13 Jbeta primers. The method was immunoSEQ multiplex PCR; TCRdb's version includes in-frame clones alone and lacks a portion of them. Counted here are 110,000 to 150,000 clones, about two thirds occurring once; the ten biggest clones make up 2% to 2.5%. CDR3 length: 15 residues. Losses at the gene ends were 5 bases for V and 0 bases for J; bases not matched to a gene: 6. Germline-derived CDR1 and CDR2 are LNHDA and SQIVND (reference sequence). V gene TRBV19 combines with J gene TRBJ2-7; 8 bases fit TRBD1. The sequenced sample was PBMCs. The clonotype was recovered from a man aged 35 to 55 in good health and CMV-seronegative. The CDR3 spells CASSLRTGNSYEQYF. The CDR3, as DNA: TGTGCCAGTAGTCTGAGGACAGGGAACTCCTACGAGCAGTACTTC. The full variable domain, completed using reference TRBV19 and TRBJ2-7, is DGGITQSPKYLFRKEGQNVTLSCEQNLNHDAMYWYRQDPGQGLRLIYYSQIVNDFQKGDIAEGYSVSREKKESFPLTVTSAQKNPTAFYLCASSLRTGNSYEQYFGPGTRLTVT.